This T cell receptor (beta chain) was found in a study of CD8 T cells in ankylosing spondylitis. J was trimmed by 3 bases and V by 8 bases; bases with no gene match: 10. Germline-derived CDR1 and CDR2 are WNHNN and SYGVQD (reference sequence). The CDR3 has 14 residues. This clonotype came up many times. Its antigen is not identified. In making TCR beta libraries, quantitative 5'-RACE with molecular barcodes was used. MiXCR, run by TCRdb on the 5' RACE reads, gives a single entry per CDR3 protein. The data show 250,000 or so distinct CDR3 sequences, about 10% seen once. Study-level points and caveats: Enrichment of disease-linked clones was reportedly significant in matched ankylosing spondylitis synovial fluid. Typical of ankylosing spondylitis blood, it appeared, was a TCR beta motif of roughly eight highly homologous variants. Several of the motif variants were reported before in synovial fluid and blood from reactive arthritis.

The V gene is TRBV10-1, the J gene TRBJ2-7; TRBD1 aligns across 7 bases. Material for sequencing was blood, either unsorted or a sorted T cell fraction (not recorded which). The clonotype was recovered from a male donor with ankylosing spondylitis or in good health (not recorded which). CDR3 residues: CASGQDSSRYEQYF. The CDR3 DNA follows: TGCGCCAGCGGACAGGACAGCAGCCGCTACGAGCAGTACTTC.